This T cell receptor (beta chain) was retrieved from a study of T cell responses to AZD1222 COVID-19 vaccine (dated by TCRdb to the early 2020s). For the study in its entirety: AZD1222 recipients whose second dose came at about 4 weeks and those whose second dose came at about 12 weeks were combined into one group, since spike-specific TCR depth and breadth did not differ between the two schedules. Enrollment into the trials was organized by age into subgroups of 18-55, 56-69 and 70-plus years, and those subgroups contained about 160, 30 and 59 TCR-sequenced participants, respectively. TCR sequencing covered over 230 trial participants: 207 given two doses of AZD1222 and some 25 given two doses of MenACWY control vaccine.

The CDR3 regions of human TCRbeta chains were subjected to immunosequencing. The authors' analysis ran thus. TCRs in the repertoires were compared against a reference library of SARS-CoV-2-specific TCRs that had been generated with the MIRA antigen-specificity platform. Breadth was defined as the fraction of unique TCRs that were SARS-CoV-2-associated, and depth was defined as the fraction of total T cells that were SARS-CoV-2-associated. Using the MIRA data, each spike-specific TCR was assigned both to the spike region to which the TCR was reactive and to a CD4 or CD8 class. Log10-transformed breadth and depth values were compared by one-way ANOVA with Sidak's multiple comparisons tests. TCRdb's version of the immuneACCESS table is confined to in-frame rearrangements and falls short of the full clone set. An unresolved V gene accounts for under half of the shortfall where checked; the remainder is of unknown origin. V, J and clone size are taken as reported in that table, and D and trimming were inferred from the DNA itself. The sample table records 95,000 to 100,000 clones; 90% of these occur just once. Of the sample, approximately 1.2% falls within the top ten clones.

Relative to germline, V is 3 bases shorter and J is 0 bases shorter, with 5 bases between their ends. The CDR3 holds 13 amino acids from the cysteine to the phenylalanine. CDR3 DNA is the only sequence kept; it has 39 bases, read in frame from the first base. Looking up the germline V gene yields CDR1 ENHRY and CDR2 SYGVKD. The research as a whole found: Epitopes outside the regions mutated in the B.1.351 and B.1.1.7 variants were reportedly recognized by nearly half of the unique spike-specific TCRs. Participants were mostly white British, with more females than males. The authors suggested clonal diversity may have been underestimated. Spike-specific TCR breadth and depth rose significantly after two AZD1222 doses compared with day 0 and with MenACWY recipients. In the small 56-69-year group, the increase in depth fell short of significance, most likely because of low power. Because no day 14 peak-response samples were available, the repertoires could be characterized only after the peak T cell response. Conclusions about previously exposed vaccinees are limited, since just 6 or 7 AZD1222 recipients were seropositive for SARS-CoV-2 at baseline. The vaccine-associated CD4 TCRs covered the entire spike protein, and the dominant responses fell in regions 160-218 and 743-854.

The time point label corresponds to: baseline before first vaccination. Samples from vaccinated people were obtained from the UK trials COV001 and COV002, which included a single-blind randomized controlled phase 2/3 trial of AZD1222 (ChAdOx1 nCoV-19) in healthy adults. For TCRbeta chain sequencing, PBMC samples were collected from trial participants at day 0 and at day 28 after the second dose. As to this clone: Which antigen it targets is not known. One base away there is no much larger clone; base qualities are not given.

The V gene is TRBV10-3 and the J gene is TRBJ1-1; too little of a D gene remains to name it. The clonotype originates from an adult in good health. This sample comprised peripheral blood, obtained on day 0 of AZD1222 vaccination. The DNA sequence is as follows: TGTGCCATCAGTGAACGGGTGAACACTGAAGCTTTCTTT. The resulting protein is CAISERVNTEAFF.